Listed here are 5 T cell receptor beta chains from one sample, sequenced in a study of T-cell reconstitution after alpha-beta-depleted transplantation in children. TCRbeta library preparation incorporated unique molecular identifiers. TCRdb reprocessed the PCR reads with MiXCR, giving one entry per CDR3 protein. The sample lists fewer than 550,000 distinct CDR3 sequences; more than 9.5% were seen once. The sequencing used PBMCs, mostly from graft donor cells, collected 180 days after TCRalphabeta/CD19-depleted stem cell transplant. The receptors come from a female patient aged 2-15 years who had a stem cell transplant for aplastic anemia, so the T cells may come from the graft donor.

This clonotype was observed a few times. The J gene is TRBJ1-1, the V gene TRBV29-1; D not certain. The CDR3 length is 15 residues. V was cut by 3 bases and J by 1 base, with 15 bases left in between. Germline values: CDR1 SQVTM, CDR2 ANQGSEA. The CDR3, as DNA: TGCAGCGTTGACCACCTCTCCGAAGAGAACACTGAAGCTTTCTTT. It is translated as CSVDHLSEENTEAFF. Together with reference TRBV29-1 and TRBJ1-1, the CDR3 gives the full variable domain: SAVISQKPSRDICQRGTSLTIQCQVDSQVTMMFWYRQQPGQSLTLIATANQGSEATYESGFVIDKFPISRPNLTFSTLTVSNMSPEDSSIYLCSVDHLSEENTEAFFGQGTRLTVV.

This clonotype was counted a single time. J is TRBJ2-1 and V is TRBV4-1; 7 nucleotides align to TRBD2. The V gene's germline CDR1 is MGHRA and CDR2 YSYEKL. With 1 base clipped from V and 4 bases from J, the junction kept 7 bases outside the gene matches. The CDR3 runs 16 residues. For the CDR3, the DNA is TGCGCCAGCAGCCAAGGGCCAGCGGGGTCGTACAATGAGCAGTTCTTC. This encodes CASSQGPAGSYNEQFF.

This chain connects TRBV9 to TRBJ2-1; D unclear. This CDR3 region has 13 residues. The germline V gene encodes CDR1 SGDLS and CDR2 YYNGEE. The ends were cut back, 0 bases at V and 7 bases at J, with 8 bases in the middle. The CDR3 coding sequence is TGTGCCAGCAGCGTAGAACAGACGAATGAGCAGTTCTTC. Its protein product is CASSVEQTNEQFF. The full variable domain, in which reference TRBV9 and TRBJ2-1 provide the parts outside the CDR3, is DSGVTQTPKHLITATGQRVTLRCSPRSGDLSVYWYQQSLDQGLQFLIQYYNGEERAKGNILERFSAQQFPDLHSELNLSSLELGDSALYFCASSVEQTNEQFFGPGTRLTVL.

This clonotype was seen many times. V gene TRBV20-1 combines with J gene TRBJ1-2; 7 bases line up with TRBD1. V dropped 4 bases and J dropped 4; count of bases not matched to a gene: 0. This CDR3 has 11 amino acids. The germline V gene encodes CDR1 DFQATT and CDR2 SNEGSKA (reference sequence). The chain's CDR3 is CSANRGYGYTF. For the CDR3, the DNA is TGCAGTGCTAACAGGGGCTATGGCTACACCTTC.

In its sample, this clonotype was seen a few times. CDR3 nucleotides: TGTGCCAGCTCTGAAGGCCCGCGGGGGACCCAGTACTTC. As protein: CASSEGPRGTQYF. The gene calls are TRBV14 and TRBJ2-5; TRBD2 is a possible D gene (6 bases). Deletions cut 8 bases from V and 7 bases from J, with 17 bases between. CDR3 length: 13 residues. Germline CDR1 is SGHDN and CDR2 is FVKESK.